This TCR beta chain was obtained from a study of spatial heterogeneity in lung cancer. In this sample, this clonotype turned up many times. TCRdb independently ran MiXCR on the 5' RACE reads; one entry per CDR3 protein. Of about 3,100 distinct CDR3 sequences listed, roughly 21% are singletons. Time point described: blood at routine non-recurrence follow-up after resection. The V and J ends lost 2 bases and 5 bases respectively, with 7 bases between them. The V gene's germline CDR1 is SGHRS and CDR2 YFSETQ. The CDR3 totals 12 residues. Source: PBMCs, taken at follow-up. V and J are TRBV5-1 and TRBJ2-5; D is unresolved. This receptor was taken from a male donor with early-stage non-small cell lung cancer. CDR3 amino acids: CASSFGSETQYF. CDR3 nucleotides: TGCGCCAGCAGCTTCGGGTCGGAGACCCAGTACTTC. Full variable domain (remainder filled in from reference TRBV5-1 and TRBJ2-5): KAGVTQTPRYLIKTRGQQVTLSCSPISGHRSVSWYQQTPGQGLQFLFEYFSETQRNKGNFPGRFSGRQFSNSRSEMNVSTLELGDSALYLCASSFGSETQYFGPGTRLLVL.